This is a list of T cell receptor beta chains from one sample in a study of shared clonotypes between healthy human individuals. Here immunoSEQ multiplex PCR was the method, and the copy in TCRdb shows in-frame clones only, minus some. The profile covers some 1 million clones, with under 80% appearing a single time and over 1.3% taken by the ten largest. The sample taken for sequencing was memory CD4+ T cells sorted from blood. The receptor source for this set is a young man in good health. CDR3s include the opening cysteine and the closing phenylalanine or tryptophan. The order of the fields is J gene, D gene, clone size, V gene, CDR3 protein, CDR3 DNA. D genes are given only for firm matches. Only part of the rows carry a size: once, few, many, or a class if the clone is expanded.

J gene: TRBJ2-7; D gene: TRBD1; clone size: .; V gene: TRBV18; CDR3 protein: CASSPRGQAYEQYF; CDR3 DNA: TGTGCCAGCTCACCAAGAGGACAGGCCTACGAGCAGTACTTC
J gene: TRBJ2-3; D gene: .; clone size: .; V gene: TRBV5-4; CDR3 protein: CASSINVAKDTQYF; CDR3 DNA: TGTGCCAGCAGCATCAACGTAGCGAAAGATACGCAGTATTTT
J gene: TRBJ1-6; D gene: .; clone size: .; V gene: TRBV4-1; CDR3 protein: CASSQDHERGNNSPLHF; CDR3 DNA: TGCGCCAGCAGCCAAGACCACGAACGGGGGAATAATTCACCCCTCCACTTT
J gene: TRBJ2-6; D gene: .; clone size: .; V gene: TRBV18; CDR3 protein: CASGDSRANVLTF; CDR3 DNA: TGTGCCAGCGGGGACTCAAGGGCCAACGTCCTGACTTTC
J gene: TRBJ1-1; D gene: .; clone size: .; V gene: TRBV5-8; CDR3 protein: CASSFIFRGGGTEAFF; CDR3 DNA: TGTGCCAGCAGCTTCATTTTCAGGGGCGGGGGCACTGAAGCTTTCTTT
J gene: TRBJ2-1; D gene: .; clone size: .; V gene: TRBV12-5; CDR3 protein: CASGPSWNEQFF; CDR3 DNA: TGTGCTAGTGGCCCCAGTTGGAATGAGCAGTTCTTC
J gene: TRBJ1-6; D gene: .; clone size: few; V gene: TRBV7-8; CDR3 protein: CASSLTRGNEPLHF; CDR3 DNA: TGTGCCAGCAGCTTAACGAGGGGAAATGAACCCCTCCACTTT
J gene: TRBJ1-5; D gene: TRBD1; clone size: .; V gene: TRBV29-1; CDR3 protein: CSVGPQGDQPQHF; CDR3 DNA: TGCAGCGTAGGACCCCAGGGGGATCAGCCCCAGCATTTT
J gene: TRBJ2-1; D gene: TRBD2; clone size: few; V gene: TRBV18; CDR3 protein: CASSPQLAGGHEQFF; CDR3 DNA: TGTGCCAGCTCACCACAACTAGCGGGGGGGCATGAGCAGTTCTTC
J gene: TRBJ2-2; D gene: TRBD1; clone size: .; V gene: TRBV30; CDR3 protein: CARNRGTNTGELFF; CDR3 DNA: TGTGCCCGTAACAGGGGCACGAACACCGGGGAGCTGTTTTTT
J gene: TRBJ2-1; D gene: .; clone size: .; V gene: TRBV27; CDR3 protein: CASSPYKSPGNEQFF; CDR3 DNA: TGTGCCAGCAGTCCATACAAGAGCCCGGGCAATGAGCAGTTCTTC
J gene: TRBJ1-2; D gene: TRBD1; clone size: .; V gene: TRBV19; CDR3 protein: CASTLDRAGGGYTF; CDR3 DNA: TGTGCCAGTACCTTGGACAGGGCCGGGGGAGGCTACACCTTC
J gene: TRBJ2-7; D gene: .; clone size: .; V gene: TRBV28; CDR3 protein: CASSRKQGGPYEQYF; CDR3 DNA: TGTGCCAGCAGCCGAAAACAGGGCGGACCCTACGAGCAGTACTTC
J gene: TRBJ1-4; D gene: .; clone size: .; V gene: TRBV7-2; CDR3 protein: CASSLEGANEKLFF; CDR3 DNA: TGTGCCAGCAGCTTAGAGGGGGCTAATGAAAAACTGTTTTTT
J gene: TRBJ2-1; D gene: TRBD2; clone size: .; V gene: TRBV11-3; CDR3 protein: CASSPGGSGKADEQFF; CDR3 DNA: TGTGCCAGCAGCCCGGGAGGCAGCGGGAAAGCTGATGAGCAGTTCTTC
J gene: TRBJ2-3; D gene: TRBD2; clone size: .; V gene: TRBV5-1; CDR3 protein: CASSPVGLGTDTQYF; CDR3 DNA: TGCGCCAGCAGCCCGGTGGGACTAGGAACAGATACGCAGTATTTT
J gene: TRBJ2-1; D gene: TRBD2; clone size: many; V gene: TRBV7-9; CDR3 protein: CASSPGATSGSNEQFF; CDR3 DNA: TGTGCCAGCAGCCCGGGCGCGACTAGCGGGAGTAATGAGCAGTTCTTC
J gene: TRBJ2-5; D gene: .; clone size: .; V gene: TRBV10-3; CDR3 protein: CAISESEGFRYF; CDR3 DNA: TGTGCCATCAGTGAGTCAGAAGGGTTCCGGTACTTC
J gene: TRBJ2-3; D gene: TRBD1; clone size: few; V gene: TRBV5-1; CDR3 protein: CASSFGTGRTDTQYF; CDR3 DNA: TGCGCCAGCAGCTTTGGGACAGGGCGCACAGATACGCAGTATTTT
J gene: TRBJ2-1; D gene: .; clone size: .; V gene: TRBV19; CDR3 protein: CATRDNSYNEQFF; CDR3 DNA: TGTGCCACCCGGGACAACTCCTACAATGAGCAGTTCTTC
J gene: TRBJ2-7; D gene: .; clone size: .; V gene: TRBV28; CDR3 protein: CASRYSGAPSYEQYF; CDR3 DNA: TGTGCCAGCAGATATTCCGGGGCACCGTCCTACGAGCAGTACTTC
J gene: TRBJ2-7; D gene: .; clone size: .; V gene: TRBV5-5; CDR3 protein: CASSLDSGGYEQYF; CDR3 DNA: TGTGCCAGCAGCCTCGACTCGGGCGGCTACGAGCAGTACTTC
J gene: TRBJ2-7; D gene: .; clone size: .; V gene: TRBV5-6; CDR3 protein: CASSAIPGNSYEQYF; CDR3 DNA: TGTGCCAGCAGCGCGATACCGGGCAACTCCTACGAGCAGTACTTC
J gene: TRBJ2-5; D gene: .; clone size: .; V gene: TRBV14; CDR3 protein: CASSQGGTPLLETQYF; CDR3 DNA: TGTGCCAGCAGCCAAGGAGGGACCCCCTTATTGGAGACCCAGTACTTC
J gene: TRBJ1-1; D gene: TRBD1; clone size: .; V gene: TRBV5-5; CDR3 protein: CASSLGQGRTEAFF; CDR3 DNA: TGTGCCAGCAGCTTAGGACAGGGACGCACTGAAGCTTTCTTT
J gene: TRBJ1-4; D gene: TRBD1; clone size: .; V gene: TRBV5-6; CDR3 protein: CASSWGQGSEKLFF; CDR3 DNA: TGTGCCAGCAGCTGGGGACAGGGTAGTGAAAAACTGTTTTTT
J gene: TRBJ2-1; D gene: TRBD1; clone size: .; V gene: TRBV11-3; CDR3 protein: CASSQGQGYNEQFF; CDR3 DNA: TGTGCCAGCAGCCAGGGACAGGGTTACAATGAGCAGTTCTTC
J gene: TRBJ1-3; D gene: .; clone size: once; V gene: TRBV5-1; CDR3 protein: CASSVQSGNTIYF; CDR3 DNA: TGCGCCAGCAGCGTTCAATCCGGAAACACCATATATTTT
J gene: TRBJ2-3; D gene: .; clone size: many; V gene: TRBV5-6; CDR3 protein: CASSPRSLLPTDTQYF; CDR3 DNA: TGTGCCAGCAGCCCGCGGAGCTTACTCCCCACAGATACGCAGTATTTT
J gene: TRBJ1-2; D gene: .; clone size: .; V gene: TRBV7-2; CDR3 protein: CASSPPNARHYGYTF; CDR3 DNA: TGTGCCAGCAGCCCCCCAAATGCCAGGCATTATGGCTACACCTTC
J gene: TRBJ2-5; D gene: TRBD1; clone size: .; V gene: TRBV5-1; CDR3 protein: CASSLGGQGQETQYF; CDR3 DNA: TGCGCCAGCAGCTTGGGGGGACAGGGCCAAGAGACCCAGTACTTC
J gene: TRBJ2-7; D gene: TRBD1; clone size: .; V gene: TRBV18; CDR3 protein: CASSGQVREQYF; CDR3 DNA: TGTGCCAGCTCGGGACAGGTTCGTGAGCAGTACTTC
J gene: TRBJ1-6; D gene: .; clone size: once; V gene: TRBV5-4; CDR3 protein: CASSLGGSSYNSPLHF; CDR3 DNA: TGTGCCAGCAGCTTGGGGGGGAGCTCCTATAATTCACCCCTCCACTTT
J gene: TRBJ2-7; D gene: .; clone size: .; V gene: TRBV11-2; CDR3 protein: CASSSQPTGSQYF; CDR3 DNA: TGTGCCAGCAGCTCCCAGCCCACTGGATCGCAGTACTTC
J gene: TRBJ2-7; D gene: TRBD1; clone size: .; V gene: TRBV5-1; CDR3 protein: CASSAGTGRTYEQYF; CDR3 DNA: TGCGCCAGCAGCGCCGGGACAGGGAGGACCTACGAGCAGTACTTC
J gene: TRBJ1-1; D gene: TRBD1; clone size: .; V gene: TRBV2; CDR3 protein: CASSGQGWTEAFF; CDR3 DNA: TGTGCCAGCAGCGGACAGGGGTGGACTGAAGCTTTCTTT
J gene: TRBJ2-7; D gene: .; clone size: .; V gene: TRBV11-2; CDR3 protein: CASSSQDTGLPAYEQYF; CDR3 DNA: TGTGCCAGCAGCTCCCAAGATACCGGGCTCCCGGCCTACGAGCAGTACTTC
J gene: TRBJ1-4; D gene: .; clone size: .; V gene: TRBV28; CDR3 protein: CASTGQGGGKLFF; CDR3 DNA: TGTGCCAGCACCGGTCAGGGAGGCGGAAAACTGTTTTTT
J gene: TRBJ2-1; D gene: TRBD2; clone size: .; V gene: TRBV18; CDR3 protein: CASSPMGAGDRFF; CDR3 DNA: TGTGCCAGCTCACCAATGGGAGCGGGAGATCGGTTCTTC
J gene: TRBJ2-7; D gene: TRBD2; clone size: .; V gene: TRBV2; CDR3 protein: CASSRLAGGEQYF; CDR3 DNA: TGTGCCAGCAGTCGACTAGCGGGAGGTGAGCAGTACTTC
J gene: TRBJ2-5; D gene: .; clone size: .; V gene: TRBV10-3; CDR3 protein: CAISERDKQETQYF; CDR3 DNA: TGTGCCATCAGTGAGCGGGACAAACAAGAGACCCAGTACTTC
J gene: TRBJ1-4; D gene: .; clone size: few; V gene: TRBV19; CDR3 protein: CASRGGATNEKLFF; CDR3 DNA: TGTGCCAGTCGGGGCGGAGCAACTAATGAAAAACTGTTTTTT
J gene: TRBJ1-1; D gene: .; clone size: .; V gene: TRBV5-1; CDR3 protein: CASSLVGGSTEAFF; CDR3 DNA: TGCGCCAGCAGCTTGGTAGGGGGGAGTACTGAAGCTTTCTTT
J gene: TRBJ1-2; D gene: .; clone size: few; V gene: TRBV6-5; CDR3 protein: CASRTESGYTF; CDR3 DNA: TGTGCCAGCCGAACGGAGAGCGGCTACACCTTC
J gene: TRBJ1-1; D gene: TRBD1; clone size: .; V gene: TRBV19; CDR3 protein: CASSKRDRKRAEAFF; CDR3 DNA: TGTGCCAGTAGTAAAAGGGACAGGAAGAGGGCTGAAGCTTTCTTT
J gene: TRBJ1-4; D gene: TRBD1; clone size: .; V gene: TRBV6-1; CDR3 protein: CASSVIGQGNEKLFF; CDR3 DNA: TGTGCCAGCAGTGTTATTGGACAGGGAAATGAAAAACTGTTTTTT
J gene: TRBJ1-1; D gene: .; clone size: .; V gene: TRBV29-1; CDR3 protein: CSVEEGDIYVNTEAFF; CDR3 DNA: TGCAGCGTTGAAGAGGGGGACATCTACGTGAACACTGAAGCTTTCTTT
J gene: TRBJ2-7; D gene: .; clone size: .; V gene: TRBV11-2; CDR3 protein: CASSLVEQYF; CDR3 DNA: TGTGCCAGCAGCTTAGTCGAGCAGTACTTC
J gene: TRBJ1-2; D gene: .; clone size: .; V gene: TRBV7-9; CDR3 protein: CASSFEAGEVYGYTF; CDR3 DNA: TGTGCCAGCAGCTTCGAGGCGGGGGAGGTCTATGGCTACACCTTC
J gene: TRBJ1-2; D gene: .; clone size: .; V gene: TRBV5-1; CDR3 protein: CASSLDSGAGSYTF; CDR3 DNA: TGCGCCAGCAGCTTGGATTCAGGGGCAGGGAGCTACACCTTC
J gene: TRBJ1-1; D gene: TRBD1; clone size: .; V gene: TRBV10-1; CDR3 protein: CASSPRQGLNTEAFF; CDR3 DNA: TGCGCCAGCAGCCCACGACAGGGATTGAACACTGAAGCTTTCTTT
J gene: TRBJ1-2; D gene: TRBD1; clone size: .; V gene: TRBV9; CDR3 protein: CASSPTQDRGGYTF; CDR3 DNA: TGTGCCAGCAGCCCCACCCAGGACAGGGGTGGCTACACCTTC
J gene: TRBJ2-1; D gene: .; clone size: .; V gene: TRBV6-5; CDR3 protein: CASSRTQNSYNEQFF; CDR3 DNA: TGTGCCAGCAGTCGGACACAAAACTCCTACAATGAGCAGTTCTTC
J gene: TRBJ2-7; D gene: TRBD1; clone size: .; V gene: TRBV6-1; CDR3 protein: CASSVTGTGGPAGEQYF; CDR3 DNA: TGTGCCAGCAGTGTAACCGGGACAGGGGGCCCCGCTGGCGAGCAGTACTTC
J gene: TRBJ2-7; D gene: TRBD1; clone size: few; V gene: TRBV6-1; CDR3 protein: CASTRTGRFYEQYF; CDR3 DNA: TGTGCCAGCACTCGGACAGGGAGATTCTACGAGCAGTACTTC
J gene: TRBJ2-3; D gene: .; clone size: .; V gene: TRBV7-9; CDR3 protein: CASSLDGRSQYF; CDR3 DNA: TGTGCCAGCAGCTTAGATGGCAGATCGCAGTATTTT
J gene: TRBJ1-1; D gene: .; clone size: .; V gene: TRBV5-1; CDR3 protein: CASSLGQWTEAFF; CDR3 DNA: TGCGCCAGCAGCTTGGGACAGTGGACTGAAGCTTTCTTT
J gene: TRBJ2-3; D gene: TRBD1; clone size: .; V gene: TRBV28; CDR3 protein: CASSYQGAMADTQYF; CDR3 DNA: TGTGCCAGCAGTTATCAGGGGGCAATGGCAGATACGCAGTATTTT